These 26 T cell receptor beta chains share one sample of origin, sequenced in a study of graft-versus-host responses after intestinal transplantation (dated by TCRdb to the early 2020s). What the time point label conveys for this sample: cells obtained before transplantation from donor or recipient. Their specific antigens are unknown. The library was built by means of the immunoSEQ multiplex PCR assay. Sourced from immuneACCESS, this table was stored by TCRdb with only in-frame sequences that have V and J called. A share of the clones is absent; for the studies checked, an unresolved V gene accounts for under half, and the remainder has no known explanation. The table for this sample lists over 120,000 clones; around 90% of them were counted only once. The ten largest account for about 0.18% of the sample. Sequencing used unstimulated CD4+ T cells sorted from spleen or lymph node cells, obtained before intestinal transplant. These receptors were taken from a human donor who received an intestinal transplant.

The rearrangement uses TRBV7-2 and TRBJ1-5; D not certain. The V end was cut by 5 bases, the J end by 4 bases, with 6 bases between. Germline V gene sequence: CDR1 SGHTA, CDR2 FQGNSA. CDR3 size: 12 residues. For the CDR3, the DNA is TGTGCCAGCAGCATCACAAATCAGCCCCAGCATTTT. It specifies CASSITNQPQHF. The variable domain in full, completed from reference TRBV7-2 and TRBJ1-5, reads GAGVSQSPSNKVTEKGKDVELRCDPISGHTALYWYRQSLGQGLEFLIYFQGNSAPDKSGLPSDRFSAERTGGSVSTLTIQRTQQEDSAVYLCASSITNQPQHFGDGTRLSIL.

DNA for the CDR3: TGTGCCACCAGCAGAGAGACGGACGCTAGTGAGTGGAATACGCAGTATTTT. This gives the protein CATSRETDASEWNTQYF. The V and J genes are TRBV15 and TRBJ2-3, with no clear D. The CDR3 spans 17 residues. With 0 bases removed from V and 7 bases from J, the gap between germline ends came to 20 bases. Germline assignment: CDR1 LNHNV and CDR2 YYDKDF (reference sequence). The full variable domain, completed using reference TRBV15 and TRBJ2-3, is DAMVIQNPRYQVTQFGKPVTLSCSQTLNHNVMYWYQQKSSQAPKLLFHYYDKDFNNEADTPDNFQSRRPNTSFCFLDIRSPGLGDTAMYLCATSRETDASEWNTQYFGPGTRLTVL.

This clone was detected a few times. The genes are TRBV29-1 and TRBJ1-1, with 7 positions matching TRBD1. V shed 4 bases, J shed 3 bases, and the junction held 5 bases outside the gene matches. Germline CDR1 reads SQVTM; CDR2 reads ANQGSEA. This CDR3 contains 13 residues. CDR3 nucleotides: TGCAGCGTTGGACAGGGAGGGGACACTGAAGCTTTCTTT. Its translation is CSVGQGGDTEAFF.

Only one count was recorded for this clone. This chain links TRBV5-1 with TRBJ1-2, with 7 positions matching TRBD1. V trimming: 2 bases; J trimming: 2 bases; junction bases outside the gene matches: 3. This CDR3 spans 14 amino acids. Germline CDR1 reads SGHRS; CDR2 reads YFSETQ. The CDR3 DNA reads as TGCGCCAGCAGCTTCCGGGACAGCAACTATGGCTACACCTTC. Its protein product is CASSFRDSNYGYTF.

V is TRBV7-2 and J is TRBJ1-6; D possibly corresponds to TRBD1 (6 bases). The CDR3 is 18 amino acids. CDR1 and CDR2 (germline): SGHTA, FQGNSA. Trimming cost V 5 bases and J 0 bases, with 17 bases left between them. Here the CDR3 DNA reads TGTGCCAGCAGCCCCCAGGCAGGGGTGAGCTCCTATAATTCACCCCTCCACTTT. Translation: CASSPQAGVSSYNSPLHF.

The rearrangement uses TRBV27 and TRBJ2-5; 9 bases match TRBD1. Losses at the gene ends were 6 bases for V and 5 bases for J; bases not matched to a gene: 13. Germline CDR1 is MNHEY and CDR2 is SMNVEV (reference sequence). The CDR3 sequence is 16 residues long. DNA for the CDR3: TGTGCCAGCAGCGATACAGGGGGCGGGCGGGATGAGACCCAGTACTTC. It is translated as CASSDTGGGRDETQYF.

The rearrangement links TRBV30 to TRBJ1-5; perhaps TRBD1 as D (5 bases). The germline V gene encodes CDR1 GTSNPN and CDR2 SVGIG (reference sequence). Trimming shortened V by 0 bases and J by 8 bases, and 8 bases separated the two germline ends. This CDR3 contains 12 residues. The CDR3 protein is CAWSVQGKPQHF. DNA of the CDR3: TGTGCCTGGAGTGTTCAGGGTAAGCCCCAGCATTTT. Looking up the rest from reference TRBV30 and TRBJ1-5 gives the full variable domain: SQTIHQWPATLVQPVGSPLSLECTVEGTSNPNLYWYRQAAGRGLQLLFYSVGIGQISSEVPQNLSASRPQDRQFILSSKKLLLSDSGFYLCAWSVQGKPQHFGDGTRLSIL.

This clone was recorded once. CDR3 sequence reads: CASSRQGNEKLFF. The CDR3 DNA reads as TGTGCCAGTAGCAGACAGGGGAATGAAAAACTGTTTTTT. The V gene is TRBV19, the J gene TRBJ1-4, with 8 bases fitting TRBD1. Germline-derived CDR1 and CDR2 are LNHDA and SQIVND (reference sequence). The J segment lost 5 bases and the V segment lost 6 bases, leaving 2 bases of the junction unmatched. The length of the CDR3 is 13 residues.

This clone was recorded only once. The chain uses TRBV6-1 and TRBJ2-7; 8 bases are shared with TRBD2. The germline V gene encodes CDR1 MNHNS and CDR2 SASEGT. The CDR3 length is 14 residues. The ends lost 3 bases at V and 3 bases at J; junction bases unmatched: 4. The CDR3 here is CASSEISGNYEQYF. CDR3 in DNA: TGTGCCAGCAGTGAGATTAGCGGGAACTACGAGCAGTACTTC.

This sequence joins TRBV5-5 and TRBJ2-5; possibly TRBD1 or TRBD2 for D (6 bases each). The V and J ends lost 0 bases and 4 bases respectively, with 10 bases between them. Germline lookup yields CDR1 SGHKS and CDR2 YYEKEE (reference sequence). CDR3 length equals 14 residues. In nucleotides, the CDR3 is TGTGCCAGCAGCTTGGTCCGGGGGCGAGAGACCCAGTACTTC. Translation gives CASSLVRGRETQYF.

The chain carries TRBV28 and TRBJ1-1, with D possibly matching TRBD1 (5 bases). CDR1 and CDR2 from the germline V gene are MDHEN and SYDVKM. This CDR3 has 13 residues. Trimming left V 7 bases short and J 7 bases short, with 16 bases between. CDR3 in amino acids: CASTPNGDFEAFF. CDR3 DNA: TGTGCCAGCACCCCGAACGGGGACTTTGAAGCTTTCTTT.

This clone occurred once. The chain has TRBV19 and TRBJ2-7; a weak D match, TRBD1 (6 bases). CDR1 and CDR2 from the germline V gene are LNHDA and SQIVND (reference sequence). This CDR3 region has 15 residues. The ends were cut back, 7 bases at V and 1 base at J, with 17 bases in the middle. Written as DNA, the CDR3 is TGTGCCAGTACCCTTGCTGGGGACACTTCCTACGAGCAGTACTTC. Its protein product is CASTLAGDTSYEQYF.

The J gene is TRBJ2-3, the V gene TRBV9; 12 bases agree with TRBD2. V lost 3 bases and J lost 3; bases outside the gene matches: 5. This CDR3 comprises 16 residues. Germline-derived CDR1 and CDR2 are SGDLS and YYNGEE. CDR3 sequence: CASSATGTSGTDTQYF. Written as DNA, the CDR3 is TGTGCCAGCAGCGCTACCGGGACTAGCGGGACAGATACGCAGTATTTT. Filled out from reference TRBV9 and TRBJ2-3, the complete variable domain reads DSGVTQTPKHLITATGQRVTLRCSPRSGDLSVYWYQQSLDQGLQFLIQYYNGEERAKGNILERFSAQQFPDLHSELNLSSLELGDSALYFCASSATGTSGTDTQYFGPGTRLTVL.

V gene TRBV11-2 combines with J gene TRBJ1-4; the match to TRBD1 covers 8 bases. The ends lost 2 bases at V and 6 bases at J; junction bases unmatched: 5. The germline V gene has CDR1 SGHAT and CDR2 FQNNGV. The CDR3 has 15 amino acids. The CDR3, as DNA: TGTGCCAGCAGCTTACTCGGGACAGGTTATGAAAAACTGTTTTTT. Translating gives CASSLLGTGYEKLFF.

This rearrangement joins TRBV5-4 to TRBJ2-7; D is possibly TRBD2 (7 bases). This CDR3 comprises 15 residues. Trimming shortened V by 4 bases and J by 3 bases, and 17 bases separated the two germline ends. Germline assignment: CDR1 SGHNT and CDR2 YYREEE (reference sequence). The CDR3 region is CASSGGGIPYYEQYF. DNA of the CDR3: TGTGCCAGCAGCGGGGGGGGCATTCCCTACTACGAGCAGTACTTC.

This chain links TRBV7-2 with TRBJ2-7; D not resolved. V dropped 2 bases and J dropped 8 bases, with 16 bases sitting between them. CDR3 length: 14 residues. The germline V gene encodes CDR1 SGHTA and CDR2 FQGNSA. The CDR3 region is CASSLNTFSPKQYF. CDR3 bases: TGTGCCAGCAGCTTAAATACCTTCTCCCCCAAGCAGTACTTC.

Here the CDR3 DNA reads TGTGCCTGGGGCCCAGCAGGTGGCTACACCTTC. Amino acid sequence: CAWGPAGGYTF. The chain is built from TRBV30 and TRBJ1-2, with D unclear. V was pared by 5 bases and J by 7 bases, with 11 bases between. CDR1 and CDR2 (germline): GTSNPN, SVGIG (reference sequence). The CDR3 length is 11 residues.

The V and J genes are TRBV6-5 and TRBJ2-5; D is undetermined. V lost 5 bases to trimming and J lost 7 bases, with 8 bases between them. Germline lookup yields CDR1 MNHEY and CDR2 SVGAGI. The CDR3 has 11 amino acids. The CDR3 DNA is TGTGCCAGCAGTGTAGGCGGGACCCAGTACTTC. Protein: CASSVGGTQYF.

CDR3 sequence: CASSSQGGASNGYTF. CDR3 nucleotides: TGTGCCAGCAGTTCACAGGGGGGGGCATCAAATGGCTACACCTTC. V gene TRBV28 combines with J gene TRBJ1-2; 8 bases map to TRBD1. The germline V gene has CDR1 MDHEN and CDR2 SYDVKM. This CDR3 comprises 15 residues. V trimming: 4 bases; J trimming: 6 bases; junction bases outside the gene matches: 10.

A few counts support this clone. The chain employs TRBV5-4 and TRBJ2-3; 10 positions agree with TRBD2. The V gene's germline CDR1 is SGHNT and CDR2 YYREEE (reference sequence). V dropped 4 bases and J dropped 4; count of bases not matched to a gene: 9. The CDR3 spans 16 residues. The CDR3 coding sequence is TGTGCCAGCAGCCCGAAGCGGGAGGGCGGGGCAGATACGCAGTATTTT. Encoded protein: CASSPKREGGADTQYF.

J is TRBJ1-6 and V is TRBV11-2; perhaps TRBD1 as D (6 bases). V was pared by 2 bases and J by 10 bases, with 24 bases between. The CDR3 totals 18 residues. Germline V lookup: CDR1 SGHAT, CDR2 FQNNGV. This CDR3 is CASSLRSRTEKGYSPLHF. DNA for the CDR3: TGTGCCAGCAGCTTAAGATCTCGGACAGAAAAGGGGTACTCACCCCTCCACTTT.

The CDR3 loop is CASSLVFGQGDEKLFF. In DNA form, the CDR3 reads TGTGCCAGCAGCTTAGTATTTGGTCAGGGGGATGAAAAACTGTTTTTT. The chain carries TRBV7-9 and TRBJ1-4; 7 bases are a match to TRBD1. CDR1 is SEHNR and CDR2 is FQNEAQ in the germline V gene (reference sequence). V was pared by 1 base and J by 6 bases, with 8 bases of the junction left unmatched. CDR3 length equals 16 residues.

The rearrangement joins TRBV25-1 to TRBJ2-1; TRBD1 matches 12 bases. The trim removed 6 bases at V and 6 bases at J, leaving 12 bases unmatched. Germline loops: CDR1 MGHDK, CDR2 SYGVNS. The CDR3 has 17 residues. CDR3 sequence reads: CASSRGAGQGARNEQFF. The CDR3 region has the DNA TGTGCCAGCAGCCGGGGGGCGGGACAGGGGGCACGCAATGAGCAGTTCTTC.

V gene TRBV5-1 combines with J gene TRBJ2-2; no definite D call. This CDR3 is 13 amino acids long. Per the germline V gene, CDR1 is SGHRS and CDR2 is YFSETQ. V was trimmed by 2 bases and J by 5 bases, leaving 7 bases between them. The CDR3 DNA follows: TGCGCCAGCAGCTTCTGGGGTACCGGGGAGCTGTTTTTT. It codes for CASSFWGTGELFF.

This CDR3 is CASSLLGQTSYEQYF. The CDR3 DNA is TGTGCCAGCAGTCTCCTAGGACAGACCTCCTACGAGCAGTACTTC. The J gene is TRBJ2-7, the V gene TRBV7-9, with D tentatively TRBD1 (6 bases). Germline values: CDR1 SEHNR, CDR2 FQNEAQ (reference sequence). The CDR3 spans 15 residues. The V and J ends lost 6 bases and 0 bases respectively, with 15 bases between them. The variable domain in full, completed from reference TRBV7-9 and TRBJ2-7, reads DTGVSQNPRHKITKRGQNVTFRCDPISEHNRLYWYRQTLGQGPEFLTYFQNEAQLEKSRLLSDRFSAERPKGSFSTLEIQRTEQGDSAMYLCASSLLGQTSYEQYFGPGTRLTVT.

The rearrangement uses TRBV5-1 and TRBJ2-7, with 11 positions matching TRBD2. The CDR3 contains 16 residues. With V trimmed by 7 bases and J by 1 base, 10 bases remained unmatched. The germline V gene has CDR1 SGHRS and CDR2 YFSETQ. CDR3 bases: TGCGCCAGCCATCCCCCCGGGACTAGCGGTTCCTACGAGCAGTACTTC. Translation gives CASHPPGTSGSYEQYF.